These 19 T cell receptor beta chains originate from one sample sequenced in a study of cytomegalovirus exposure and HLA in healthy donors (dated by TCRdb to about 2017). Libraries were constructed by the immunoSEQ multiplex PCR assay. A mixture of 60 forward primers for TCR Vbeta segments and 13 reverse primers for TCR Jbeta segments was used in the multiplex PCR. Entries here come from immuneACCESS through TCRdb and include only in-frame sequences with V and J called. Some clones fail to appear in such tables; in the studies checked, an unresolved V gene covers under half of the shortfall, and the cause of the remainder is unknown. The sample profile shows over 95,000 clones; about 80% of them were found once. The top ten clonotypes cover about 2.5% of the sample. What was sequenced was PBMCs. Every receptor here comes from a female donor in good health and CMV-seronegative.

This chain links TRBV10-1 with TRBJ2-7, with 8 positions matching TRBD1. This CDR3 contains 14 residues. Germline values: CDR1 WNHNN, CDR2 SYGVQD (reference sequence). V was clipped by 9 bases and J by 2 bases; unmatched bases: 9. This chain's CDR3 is CARKRQGLTYEQYF. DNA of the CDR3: TGCGCCAGAAAAAGACAGGGGCTTACCTACGAGCAGTACTTC.

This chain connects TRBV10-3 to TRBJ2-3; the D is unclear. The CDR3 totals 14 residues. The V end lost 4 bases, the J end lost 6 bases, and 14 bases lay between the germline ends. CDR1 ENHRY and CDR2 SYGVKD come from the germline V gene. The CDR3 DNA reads TGTGCCATCAGTGGCAACCGTGGCCCGGATACGCAGTATTTT. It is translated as CAISGNRGPDTQYF.

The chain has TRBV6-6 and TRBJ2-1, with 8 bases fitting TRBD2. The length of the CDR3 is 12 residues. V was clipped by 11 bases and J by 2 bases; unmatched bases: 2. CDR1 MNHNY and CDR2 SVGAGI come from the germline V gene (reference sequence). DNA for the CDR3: TGTGCCGGGCGGGGGGCCTACAATGAGCAGTTCTTC. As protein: CAGRGAYNEQFF.

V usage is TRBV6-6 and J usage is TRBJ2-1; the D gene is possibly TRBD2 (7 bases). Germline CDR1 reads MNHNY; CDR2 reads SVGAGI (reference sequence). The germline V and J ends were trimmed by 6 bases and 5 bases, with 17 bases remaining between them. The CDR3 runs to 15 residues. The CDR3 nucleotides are TGTGCCAGCAGGATCCCTCGGGGGGCCAACAATGAGCAGTTCTTC. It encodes CASRIPRGANNEQFF.

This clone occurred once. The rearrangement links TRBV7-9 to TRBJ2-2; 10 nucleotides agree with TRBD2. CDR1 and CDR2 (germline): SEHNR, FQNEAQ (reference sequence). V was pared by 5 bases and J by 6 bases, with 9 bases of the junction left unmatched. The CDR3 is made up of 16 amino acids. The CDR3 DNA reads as TGTGCCAGCAGCCTCCTAGCGGGGGCCGCCGCCGGGGAGCTGTTTTTT. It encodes CASSLLAGAAAGELFF.

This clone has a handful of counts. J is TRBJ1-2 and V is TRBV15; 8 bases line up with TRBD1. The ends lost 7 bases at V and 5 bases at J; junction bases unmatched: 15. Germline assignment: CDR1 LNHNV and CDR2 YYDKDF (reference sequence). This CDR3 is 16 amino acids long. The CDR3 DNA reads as TGTGCCACCAACCGCCGCCTGACAGGGGCAGAATATGGCTACACCTTC. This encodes CATNRRLTGAEYGYTF.

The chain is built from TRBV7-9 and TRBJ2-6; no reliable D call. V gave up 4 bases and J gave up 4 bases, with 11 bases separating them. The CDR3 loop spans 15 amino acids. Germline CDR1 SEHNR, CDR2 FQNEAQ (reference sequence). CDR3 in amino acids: CASSSSRTGANVLTF. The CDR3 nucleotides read TGTGCCAGCAGCTCTTCTAGAACAGGGGCCAACGTCCTGACTTTC.

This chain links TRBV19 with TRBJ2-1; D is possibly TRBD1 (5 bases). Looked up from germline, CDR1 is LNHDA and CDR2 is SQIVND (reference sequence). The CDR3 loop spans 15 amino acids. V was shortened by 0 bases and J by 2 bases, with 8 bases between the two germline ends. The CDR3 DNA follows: TGTGCCAGTAGTATAGAAGGGGCTGCCTACAATGAGCAGTTCTTC. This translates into CASSIEGAAYNEQFF.

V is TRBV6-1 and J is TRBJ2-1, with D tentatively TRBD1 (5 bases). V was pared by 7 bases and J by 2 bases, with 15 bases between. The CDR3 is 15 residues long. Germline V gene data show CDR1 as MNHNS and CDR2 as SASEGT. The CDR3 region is CASMKGAQTYNEQFF. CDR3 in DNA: TGTGCCAGCATGAAAGGGGCGCAAACCTACAATGAGCAGTTCTTC.

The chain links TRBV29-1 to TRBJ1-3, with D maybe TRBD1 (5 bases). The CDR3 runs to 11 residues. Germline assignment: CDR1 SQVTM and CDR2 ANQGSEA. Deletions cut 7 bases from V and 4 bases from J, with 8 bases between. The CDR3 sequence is CSARQGNTIYF. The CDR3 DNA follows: TGCAGCGCTCGACAGGGAAACACCATATATTTT. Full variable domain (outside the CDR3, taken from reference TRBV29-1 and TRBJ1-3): SAVISQKPSRDICQRGTSLTIQCQVDSQVTMMFWYRQQPGQSLTLIATANQGSEATYESGFVIDKFPISRPNLTFSTLTVSNMSPEDSSIYLCSARQGNTIYFGEGSWLTVV.

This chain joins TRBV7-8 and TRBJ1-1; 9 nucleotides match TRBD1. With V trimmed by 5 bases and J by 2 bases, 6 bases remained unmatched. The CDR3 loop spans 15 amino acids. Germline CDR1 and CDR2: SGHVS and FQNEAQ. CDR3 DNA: TGTGCCAGCAGCCCGTACAGGGGGCTTAACACTGAAGCTTTCTTT. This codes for CASSPYRGLNTEAFF.

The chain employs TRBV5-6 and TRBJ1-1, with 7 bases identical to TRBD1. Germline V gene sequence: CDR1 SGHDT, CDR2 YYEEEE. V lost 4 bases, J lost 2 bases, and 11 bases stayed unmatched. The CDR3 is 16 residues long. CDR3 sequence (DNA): TGTGCCAGCAGCATTCCCTTGACAGGGACAAACACTGAAGCTTTCTTT. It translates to CASSIPLTGTNTEAFF. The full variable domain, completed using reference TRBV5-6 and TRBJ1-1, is DAGVTQSPTHLIKTRGQQVTLRCSPKSGHDTVSWYQQALGQGPQFIFQYYEEEERQRGNFPDRFSGHQFPNYSSELNVNALLLGDSALYLCASSIPLTGTNTEAFFGQGTRLTVV.

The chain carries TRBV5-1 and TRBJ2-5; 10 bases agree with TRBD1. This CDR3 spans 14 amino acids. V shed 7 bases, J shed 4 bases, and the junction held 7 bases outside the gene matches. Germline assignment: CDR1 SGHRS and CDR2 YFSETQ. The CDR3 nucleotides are TGCGCCAGCGCCCCGGGACAGGGGCGAGAGACCCAGTACTTC. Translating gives CASAPGQGRETQYF.

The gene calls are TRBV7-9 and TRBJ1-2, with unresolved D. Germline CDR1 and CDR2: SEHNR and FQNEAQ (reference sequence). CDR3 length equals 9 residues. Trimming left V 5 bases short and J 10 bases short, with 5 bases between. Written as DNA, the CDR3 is TGTGCCAGCAGCCCCTTCTACACCTTC. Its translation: CASSPFYTF.

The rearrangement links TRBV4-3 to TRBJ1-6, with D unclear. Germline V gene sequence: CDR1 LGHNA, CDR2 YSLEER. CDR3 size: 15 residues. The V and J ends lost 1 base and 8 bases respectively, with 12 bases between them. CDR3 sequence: CASSQVLSGDSPLHF. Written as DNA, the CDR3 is TGCGCCAGCAGCCAAGTTTTGAGCGGAGATTCACCCCTCCACTTT.

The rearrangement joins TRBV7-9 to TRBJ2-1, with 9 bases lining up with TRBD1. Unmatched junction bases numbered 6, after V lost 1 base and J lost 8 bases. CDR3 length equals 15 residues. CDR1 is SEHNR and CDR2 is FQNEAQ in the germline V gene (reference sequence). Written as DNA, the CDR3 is TGTGCCAGCAGCTTAGACAGGGGGCTCTTACATGAGCAGTTCTTC. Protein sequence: CASSLDRGLLHEQFF.

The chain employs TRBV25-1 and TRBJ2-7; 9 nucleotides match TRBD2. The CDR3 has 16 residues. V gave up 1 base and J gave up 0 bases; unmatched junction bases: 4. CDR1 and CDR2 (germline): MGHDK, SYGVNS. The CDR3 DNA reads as TGTGCCAGCAGTGAATTGGCGGGGGGGAGCTCCTACGAGCAGTACTTC. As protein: CASSELAGGSSYEQYF.

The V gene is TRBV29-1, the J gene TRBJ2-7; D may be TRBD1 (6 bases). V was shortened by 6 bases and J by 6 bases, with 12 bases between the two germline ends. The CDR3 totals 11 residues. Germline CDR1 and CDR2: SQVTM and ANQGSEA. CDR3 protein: CSVRTGPEQYF. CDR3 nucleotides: TGCAGCGTCCGAACAGGGCCCGAGCAGTACTTC.

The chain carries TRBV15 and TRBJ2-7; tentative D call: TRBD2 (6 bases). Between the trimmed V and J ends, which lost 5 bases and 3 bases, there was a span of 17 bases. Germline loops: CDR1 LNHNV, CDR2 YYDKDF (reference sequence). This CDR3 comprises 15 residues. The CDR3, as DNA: TGTGCCACCAGCGGAGGAGGGAACAACCACTACGAGCAGTACTTC. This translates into CATSGGGNNHYEQYF.